In its sample, the clone carrying this TCR beta chain was seen once. This record comes from a study of early T cells in non-severe SARS-CoV-2 infection. TCRdb re-called the 5' RACE reads through MiXCR, storing one row per CDR3 protein. The sample includes 69,000 or so distinct CDR3 sequences, less than 15% seen only once; the top ten take roughly 5.3%. The CDR3 sequence is 15 residues long. CDR1 is SGHAT and CDR2 is FQNNGV in the germline V gene. Between the trimmed V and J ends, which lost 1 base and 9 bases, there was a span of 17 bases. The V and J genes are TRBV11-2 and TRBJ2-3; D gene ambiguous. The sequenced sample consisted of whole blood. The clonotype comes from an adult who was a healthcare worker with PCR-confirmed SARS-CoV-2 infection or an uninfected control (not recorded which). CDR3 amino acids: CASSLATPSQGTQYF. In DNA, the CDR3 is TGTGCCAGCAGCTTAGCCACCCCAAGTCAAGGGACGCAGTATTTT.